Listed below are T cell receptor beta chains from one sample, sequenced in a study of memory CD4+ T cells and cytomegalovirus serostatus. Here immunoSEQ multiplex PCR was the method, and the copy in TCRdb shows in-frame clones only, minus some. The sample lists about 75,000 clones; roughly 78% were seen once. Source material: memory CD4+ T cells from blood. The receptors come from an adult in good health and CMV-seropositive. The CDR3 runs from the conserved cysteine through the conserved F or W. D genes are given only for firm matches. Clone size appears in some rows only: once, few, many, or a class for an expanded clone.

D: TRBD2; J: TRBJ2-5; V: TRBV7-2; size: NA; DNA: TGTGCCAGCAGCCTAGCGGGAGGGCAAGAGACCCAGTACTTC; CDR3: CASSLAGGQETQYF
D: TRBD1; J: TRBJ1-2; V: TRBV19; size: NA; DNA: TGTGCCAGTCGAAATCCGGGACAGTATTACTATGGCTACACCTTC; CDR3: CASRNPGQYYYGYTF
D: NA; J: TRBJ1-2; V: TRBV4-2; size: NA; DNA: TGTGCCAGCAGCCAAGATCCCAGGGGAAAGTATGGCTACACCTTC; CDR3: CASSQDPRGKYGYTF
D: NA; J: TRBJ2-5; V: TRBV5-1; size: NA; DNA: TGCGCCAGCAGCAGGAATACAGGGTCACAAGAGACCCAGTACTTC; CDR3: CASSRNTGSQETQYF
D: NA; J: TRBJ2-5; V: TRBV28; size: NA; DNA: TGTGCCAGCAGTTTATCCCTGCCCTCAGAGACCCAGTACTTC; CDR3: CASSLSLPSETQYF
D: NA; J: TRBJ2-5; V: TRBV11-2; size: NA; DNA: TGTGCCAGCAGCTTAAACGTAGCAGGACAGCCACAGGAGACCCAGTACTTC; CDR3: CASSLNVAGQPQETQYF
D: TRBD2; J: TRBJ2-5; V: TRBV6-1; size: NA; DNA: TGTGCCAGCCAAGCTAGCGGGGGTTGGGAGACCCAGTACTTC; CDR3: CASQASGGWETQYF
D: NA; J: TRBJ2-7; V: TRBV2; size: NA; DNA: TGTGCCAGCAGTGATGACGGACAGCGATCCTACGAGCAGTACTTC; CDR3: CASSDDGQRSYEQYF
D: NA; J: TRBJ1-2; V: TRBV2; size: few; DNA: TGTGCCAGCAGTGAAGGATCTAGAAATGGCTACACCTTC; CDR3: CASSEGSRNGYTF
D: NA; J: TRBJ2-4; V: TRBV4-3; size: NA; DNA: TGCGCCAGCAGCCAAGATCGTCTCTTCGGGGATGTCAAAAACATTCAGTACTTC; CDR3: CASSQDRLFGDVKNIQYF
D: TRBD2; J: TRBJ2-5; V: TRBV7-9; size: NA; DNA: TGTGCCAGCAGCTTAGCGATGGACGGGAGGCGGGAGACCCAGTACTTC; CDR3: CASSLAMDGRRETQYF
D: NA; J: TRBJ1-1; V: TRBV5-1; size: NA; DNA: TGCGCCAGCAGCATAGACGGGACACCGAACACTGAAGCTTTCTTT; CDR3: CASSIDGTPNTEAFF
D: NA; J: TRBJ1-1; V: TRBV20-1; size: NA; DNA: TGCAGTGCTGGGAGCAACACTGAAGCTTTCTTT; CDR3: CSAGSNTEAFF
D: TRBD2; J: TRBJ2-7; V: TRBV30; size: NA; DNA: TGTGCCTGGAGTGTACTAGCGGGGGGGCTTAACGAGCAGTACTTC; CDR3: CAWSVLAGGLNEQYF
D: TRBD1; J: TRBJ2-7; V: TRBV19; size: NA; DNA: TGTGCCAGTAGTAAAAAGGGACAGGGCGACTACGAGCAGTACTTC; CDR3: CASSKKGQGDYEQYF
D: NA; J: TRBJ2-5; V: TRBV6-1; size: NA; DNA: TGTGCCAGCAGTGAAGCCGGCGGAGGGTGGGAGACCCAGTACTTC; CDR3: CASSEAGGGWETQYF
D: NA; J: TRBJ1-2; V: TRBV29-1; size: few; DNA: TGCAGCGTTGAAGTGGCCTATGGCTACACCTTC; CDR3: CSVEVAYGYTF
D: NA; J: TRBJ1-2; V: TRBV5-5; size: NA; DNA: TGTGCCAGCAGCTTGGAAGGGAACGGCTACACCTTC; CDR3: CASSLEGNGYTF
D: TRBD1; J: TRBJ1-2; V: TRBV5-6; size: NA; DNA: TGTGCCAGCAGCTTGGCAGGGGGGGGTGGCTACACCTTC; CDR3: CASSLAGGGGYTF
D: NA; J: TRBJ2-1; V: TRBV2; size: NA; DNA: TGTGCCAGCAGTGAATCTGGACACCCTTACAATGAGCAGTTCTTC; CDR3: CASSESGHPYNEQFF
D: NA; J: TRBJ1-2; V: TRBV29-1; size: NA; DNA: TGCAGCGTTGAACAGAATAGCTACACCTTC; CDR3: CSVEQNSYTF
D: NA; J: TRBJ1-4; V: TRBV6-1; size: NA; DNA: TGTGCCAGCAACCCGGCGGGGGATGAAAAACTGTTTTTT; CDR3: CASNPAGDEKLFF
D: TRBD2; J: TRBJ2-1; V: TRBV5-3; size: NA; DNA: TGTGCCAGAAGCCCCTTGAAGGAGACTAGCGCCCAAGCCTCCTACAATGAGCAGTTCTTC; CDR3: CARSPLKETSAQASYNEQFF
D: NA; J: TRBJ2-1; V: TRBV6-6; size: NA; DNA: TGTGCCAGCAGTCCCGCCGGGCGGTATGAGCAGTTCTTC; CDR3: CASSPAGRYEQFF
D: NA; J: TRBJ2-3; V: TRBV6-1; size: few; DNA: TGTGCCAGCGACCTTTTATCAGTGCAGTATTTT; CDR3: CASDLLSVQYF
D: NA; J: TRBJ2-1; V: TRBV18; size: once; DNA: TGTGCCAGCTCACCAGGACAGTCTATCAATGAGCAGTTCTTC; CDR3: CASSPGQSINEQFF
D: NA; J: TRBJ2-7; V: TRBV11-2; size: NA; DNA: TGTGCCAGCAGCTTAGAACGGCCCTCCTACGAGCAGTACTTC; CDR3: CASSLERPSYEQYF
D: TRBD1; J: TRBJ1-3; V: TRBV4-2; size: NA; DNA: TGTGCCAGCAGCCAAGATCGGGACAGGGGGAACACCATATATTTT; CDR3: CASSQDRDRGNTIYF
D: NA; J: TRBJ2-3; V: TRBV10-2; size: once; DNA: TGCGCCAGCAGTGAGTCAAACAGGTTCCATAGCACAGATACGCAGTATTTT; CDR3: CASSESNRFHSTDTQYF
D: NA; J: TRBJ2-3; V: TRBV7-2; size: NA; DNA: TGTGCCAGCAGCTTAGCGGGAGAAAGGACAGATACGCAGTATTTT; CDR3: CASSLAGERTDTQYF
D: TRBD2; J: TRBJ2-3; V: TRBV23-1; size: NA; DNA: TGCGCCAGCAGGCGACTAGCGGGAGATCAAGATACGCAGTATTTT; CDR3: CASRRLAGDQDTQYF
D: NA; J: TRBJ2-3; V: TRBV2; size: few; DNA: TGTGCCAGCATGTCGGGGTCCTCGGGGACAGATACGCAGTATTTT; CDR3: CASMSGSSGTDTQYF
D: TRBD1; J: TRBJ1-1; V: TRBV14; size: NA; DNA: TGTGCCAGCAGTCAGGATCGACAGGGGGCGAAACAAGCTTTCTTT; CDR3: CASSQDRQGAKQAFF
D: TRBD1; J: TRBJ2-1; V: TRBV30; size: NA; DNA: TGTGCCTGGAGCCAGCCCGGGACAGGGACACACAATGAGCAGTTCTTC; CDR3: CAWSQPGTGTHNEQFF
D: TRBD1; J: TRBJ2-3; V: TRBV6-6; size: NA; DNA: TGTGCCAGTTCAAGACAGGGCCGGAGAGATACGCAGTATTTT; CDR3: CASSRQGRRDTQYF
D: TRBD1; J: TRBJ1-2; V: TRBV4-1; size: NA; DNA: TGCGCCAGCAGCCCTCGGGACAGGGGCCGAGGCTATGGCTACACCTTC; CDR3: CASSPRDRGRGYGYTF
D: NA; J: TRBJ1-3; V: TRBV7-2; size: NA; DNA: TGTGCCAGCAGCTTAGACGACGGAAACACCATATATTTT; CDR3: CASSLDDGNTIYF
D: TRBD1; J: TRBJ2-5; V: TRBV5-1; size: NA; DNA: TGCGCCAGCAGGACAGGGGTGTCGGGGGAGACCCAGTACTTC; CDR3: CASRTGVSGETQYF
D: NA; J: TRBJ1-5; V: TRBV13; size: NA; DNA: TGTGCCAGCAGCTTATCGGCTAGCAATCAGCCCCAGCATTTT; CDR3: CASSLSASNQPQHF
D: NA; J: TRBJ2-7; V: TRBV6-1; size: NA; DNA: TGTGCCAGCAGAAACACCGGGACCCCTGAGCAGTACTTC; CDR3: CASRNTGTPEQYF
D: NA; J: TRBJ2-1; V: TRBV7-2; size: NA; DNA: TGTGCCAGCAGCCCGCGGGGATACAATGAGCAGTTCTTC; CDR3: CASSPRGYNEQFF